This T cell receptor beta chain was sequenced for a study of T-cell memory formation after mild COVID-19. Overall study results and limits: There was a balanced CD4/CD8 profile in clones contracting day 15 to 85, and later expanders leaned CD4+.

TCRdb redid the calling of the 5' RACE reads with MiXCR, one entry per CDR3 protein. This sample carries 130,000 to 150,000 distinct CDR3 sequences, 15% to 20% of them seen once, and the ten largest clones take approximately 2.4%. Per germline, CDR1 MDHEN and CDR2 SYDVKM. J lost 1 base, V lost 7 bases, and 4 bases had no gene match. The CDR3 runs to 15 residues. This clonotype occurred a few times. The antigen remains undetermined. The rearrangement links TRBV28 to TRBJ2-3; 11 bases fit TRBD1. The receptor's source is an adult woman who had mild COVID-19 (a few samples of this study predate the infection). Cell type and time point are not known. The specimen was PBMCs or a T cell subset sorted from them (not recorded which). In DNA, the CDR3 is TGTGCCAGCATCATGGACAGGGGGCGCACAGATACGCAGTATTTT. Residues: CASIMDRGRTDTQYF. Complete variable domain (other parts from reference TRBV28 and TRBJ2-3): DVKVTQSSRYLVKRTGEKVFLECVQDMDHENMFWYRQDPGLGLRLIYFSYDVKMKEKGDIPEGYSVSREKKERFSLILESASTNQTSMYLCASIMDRGRTDTQYFGPGTRLTVL.